These 23 T cell receptor beta chains were all obtained from the same sample, sequenced in a study of blood T cell repertoires in COVID-19. Repertoires were generated with immunoSEQ multiplex PCR, while TCRdb's copy carries only in-frame clones and drops some. This table holds a few hundred thousand clones, roughly 85% found once. Sequencing was done on a sample of peripheral blood. These receptors were taken from a woman in her late teens or twenties with acute or convalescent COVID-19.

V and J are TRBV4-3 and TRBJ2-5; TRBD1 matches at 8 bases. The CDR3 is 16 residues long. After removal of 1 base from V and 5 bases from J, the junction contained 9 bases not matched to a gene. From germline, CDR1 is LGHNA and CDR2 YSLEER. The CDR3 reads CASSQAWGQAVETQYF. Here the CDR3 DNA reads TGCGCCAGCAGCCAAGCATGGGGACAGGCGGTGGAGACCCAGTACTTC.

The V and J genes are TRBV7-2 and TRBJ2-7; D remains ambiguous. This CDR3 is 13 amino acids long. Germline V gene data show CDR1 as SGHTA and CDR2 as FQGNSA. V gave up 0 bases and J gave up 3 bases, with 6 bases separating them. The CDR3 is CASSLARDYEQYF. The CDR3 region has the DNA TGTGCCAGCAGCTTAGCGCGCGACTACGAGCAGTACTTC.

V usage is TRBV19 and J usage is TRBJ2-3; 12 bases agree with TRBD2. CDR3 length: 16 residues. J lost 5 bases, V lost 3 bases, and 6 bases had no gene match. In germline, CDR1 is LNHDA, CDR2 SQIVND (reference sequence). For the CDR3, the DNA is TGTGCCAGTAGTATCGAACGACTAGCGGGAGAAGATACGCAGTATTTT. Its protein is CASSIERLAGEDTQYF.

The rearrangement links TRBV28 to TRBJ1-4; D not resolved. From germline, CDR1 is MDHEN and CDR2 SYDVKM. V dropped 0 bases and J dropped 8 bases, with 13 bases sitting between them. The CDR3 length is 15 residues. CDR3 coding DNA: TGTGCCAGCAGTTTATGGTGGGAGGGTGGGGAAAAACTGTTTTTT. It encodes CASSLWWEGGEKLFF. Variable domain in full (rest from reference TRBV28 and TRBJ1-4): DVKVTQSSRYLVKRTGEKVFLECVQDMDHENMFWYRQDPGLGLRLIYFSYDVKMKEKGDIPEGYSVSREKKERFSLILESASTNQTSMYLCASSLWWEGGEKLFFGSGTQLSVL.

This sequence joins TRBV9 and TRBJ2-7; 12 nucleotides align to TRBD2. J lost 6 bases, V lost 0 bases, and 4 bases had no gene match. The CDR3 sequence is 15 residues long. Germline V CDR1 and CDR2: SGDLS, YYNGEE. The CDR3 loop is CASSVETSGRGEQYF. In DNA, the CDR3 is TGTGCCAGCAGCGTAGAGACTAGCGGGAGAGGCGAGCAGTACTTC. The variable domain in full, with the rest retrieved from reference TRBV9 and TRBJ2-7, is DSGVTQTPKHLITATGQRVTLRCSPRSGDLSVYWYQQSLDQGLQFLIQYYNGEERAKGNILERFSAQQFPDLHSELNLSSLELGDSALYFCASSVETSGRGEQYFGPGTRLTVT.

The chain employs TRBV29-1 and TRBJ2-3; 12 bases agree with TRBD2. The germline V gene encodes CDR1 SQVTM and CDR2 ANQGSEA. The V segment lost 6 bases and the J segment 3 bases; nucleotides outside the gene matches: 4. The CDR3 sequence is 14 residues long. The CDR3 region has the DNA TGCAGCGTCCTGCTAGCGGGAGGGACAGATACGCAGTATTTT. This codes for CSVLLAGGTDTQYF.

The V gene is TRBV6-1, the J gene TRBJ1-2, with D unclear. Deletions cut 0 bases from V and 0 bases from J, with 8 bases between. Germline V gives CDR1 MNHNS, CDR2 SASEGT. This CDR3 is 15 amino acids long. The CDR3 is CASSEAAVTNYGYTF. The CDR3, as DNA: TGTGCCAGCAGTGAAGCGGCGGTCACTAACTATGGCTACACCTTC.

The chain recombines TRBV6-5 with TRBJ1-1; weak D call: TRBD1 (6 bases). The CDR3 totals 13 residues. Germline-derived CDR1 and CDR2 are MNHEY and SVGAGI. The V and J ends lost 6 bases and 1 base respectively, with 9 bases between them. CDR3 coding DNA: TGTGCCAGCAGCTTACAGGGGAACACTGAAGCTTTCTTT. The encoded protein is CASSLQGNTEAFF.

With regard to this clone: Different DNA sequences within this sample yield the same CDR3. V usage is TRBV2 and J usage is TRBJ1-5; 7 nucleotides agree with TRBD1. CDR3 length: 14 residues. Germline lookup yields CDR1 SNHLY and CDR2 FYNNEI. With 4 bases clipped from V and 2 bases from J, the junction kept 2 bases outside the gene matches. CDR3 nucleotide sequence: TGTGCCAGCAGTGGACAGGGAGGCAATCAGCCCCAGCATTTT. Amino acid sequence: CASSGQGGNQPQHF.

CDR3 in DNA: TGTGCCAGCAGCTTTTCTAGCGGGAGAGTCAATGAGCAGTTCTTC. Amino acid sequence: CASSFSSGRVNEQFF. V usage is TRBV7-9 and J usage is TRBJ2-1; 10 nucleotides align to TRBD2. V gave up 3 bases and J gave up 6 bases; unmatched junction bases: 5. This CDR3 contains 15 residues. The germline CDR1 and CDR2 sequences are SEHNR and FQNEAQ (reference sequence).

V is TRBV15 and J is TRBJ2-7, with 10 bases identical to TRBD2. CDR1 and CDR2 (germline): LNHNV, YYDKDF (reference sequence). V was pared by 0 bases and J by 6 bases, with 8 bases of the junction left unmatched. This CDR3 region has 16 residues. The DNA for the CDR3 is TGTGCCACCAGCAGAGATCCCCCTAGCGGGGGCTCCGAGCAGTACTTC. This translates into CATSRDPPSGGSEQYF.

This rearrangement joins TRBV10-2 to TRBJ1-1; 9 positions agree with TRBD1. The germline V gene has CDR1 WSHSY and CDR2 SAAADI. The length of the CDR3 is 14 residues. V dropped 7 bases and J dropped 4; count of bases not matched to a gene: 7. Here the CDR3 reads CASTARQGVTEAFF. CDR3 nucleotides: TGCGCCAGCACCGCGCGACAGGGGGTCACTGAAGCTTTCTTT.

There are a few counts of this clone. This chain links TRBV6-1 with TRBJ1-2; D gene ambiguous. From germline, CDR1 is MNHNS and CDR2 SASEGT. This CDR3 region has 14 residues. With 0 bases removed from V and 3 bases from J, the gap between germline ends came to 8 bases. CDR3 in DNA: TGTGCCAGCAGTGAAGCTTTGAGAGACTATGGCTACACCTTC. This sequence encodes CASSEALRDYGYTF.

The chain combines TRBV5-1 with TRBJ1-2; D uncertain. V dropped 2 bases and J dropped 8 bases, with 10 bases sitting between them. In germline, CDR1 is SGHRS, CDR2 YFSETQ. This CDR3 contains 12 residues. The CDR3 DNA sequence: TGCGCCAGCAGCTTTAGCAGCGGCGGCTACACCTTC. Translating it yields CASSFSSGGYTF.

The V call is TRBV29-1, the J call TRBJ2-3; D gene uncertain. The CDR3 is made up of 10 amino acids. Trimming left V 7 bases short and J 9 bases short, with 11 bases between. Germline lookup yields CDR1 SQVTM and CDR2 ANQGSEA. The CDR3 sequence: CSGIGETQYF. The CDR3 DNA sequence: TGCAGCGGTATCGGTGAAACGCAGTATTTT.

V usage is TRBV12-3 or TRBV12-4 and J usage is TRBJ1-1, with TRBD1 as a possible D gene (5 bases). The V gene lost 5 bases and the J gene lost 10 bases, with 11 bases spanning the gap. The CDR3 consists of 11 residues. The DNA of the CDR3 is TGTGCCAGCAGTAACCGGGACTCAGCTTTCTTT. Translation: CASSNRDSAFF.

V is TRBV27 and J is TRBJ2-3; tentatively, D is TRBD2 (5 bases). The CDR3 runs 13 residues. With 2 bases removed from V and 13 bases from J, the gap between germline ends came to 16 bases. The germline CDR1 and CDR2 sequences are MNHEY and SMNVEV (reference sequence). CDR3 residues: CASSLGWGSVKYF. The DNA of the CDR3 is TGTGCCAGCAGTTTAGGGTGGGGTAGCGTTAAGTATTTT.

J is TRBJ2-7 and V is TRBV29-1; 10 positions agree with TRBD1. This CDR3 spans 14 amino acids. V was clipped by 1 base and J by 3 bases; unmatched bases: 3. CDR1 is SQVTM, CDR2 ANQGSEA, per germline. CDR3 DNA: TGCAGCGTTGAAGGCGGGGACAGGGGCTACGAGCAGTACTTC. It specifies CSVEGGDRGYEQYF.

This chain links TRBV10-3 with TRBJ2-5; 8 nucleotides line up with TRBD1. V shed 0 bases, J shed 7 bases, and the junction held 7 bases outside the gene matches. Germline assignment: CDR1 ENHRY and CDR2 SYGVKD. This CDR3 has 15 residues. The DNA of the CDR3 is TGTGCCATCAGTGAGTCGAGAGACAGGGGAGGGACCCAGTACTTC. Translated, it gives CAISESRDRGGTQYF.

The genes are TRBV19 and TRBJ2-7; 16 nucleotides align to TRBD2. This CDR3 has 19 residues. Germline V gene data show CDR1 as LNHDA and CDR2 as SQIVND (reference sequence). V lost 6 bases to trimming and J lost 4 bases; unmatched junction nucleotides: 15. CDR3 bases: TGTGCCAGTAGCCCAAGCCCTGGGACTAGCGGGAGGGCCAGGTACGAGCAGTACTTC. Translation gives CASSPSPGTSGRARYEQYF.

J is TRBJ1-5 and V is TRBV19, with 9 bases matching TRBD1. The CDR3 is made up of 14 amino acids. The V segment lost 8 bases and the J segment 5 bases; nucleotides outside the gene matches: 7. The germline gives CDR1 LNHDA, CDR2 SQIVND (reference sequence). CDR3 coding DNA: TGTGCCAGTCTGCCGGGACAGGGATATCAGCCCCAGCATTTT. It codes for CASLPGQGYQPQHF.

The V gene is TRBV30, the J gene TRBJ2-5; 7 nucleotides agree with TRBD1. V shed 2 bases, J shed 7 bases, and the junction held 10 bases outside the gene matches. Germline assignment: CDR1 GTSNPN and CDR2 SVGIG (reference sequence). This CDR3 spans 14 amino acids. In nucleotides, the CDR3 is TGTGCCTGGAGTCATCCGACAGGGCTAGTGACCCAGTACTTC. This sequence encodes CAWSHPTGLVTQYF.

The chain carries TRBV28 and TRBJ1-2; no firm D call. The CDR3 has 17 amino acids. The germline CDR1 and CDR2 sequences are MDHEN and SYDVKM. Trimming stripped 5 bases from V and 2 bases from J, with 21 bases between. The CDR3 nucleotides read TGTGCCAGCAGTCCCCCGGGGTTGTCTCGGGCGAACTATGGCTACACCTTC. This encodes CASSPPGLSRANYGYTF.